This T cell receptor (beta chain) was sequenced during a study of T cells in women clearing cervical HPV infection. About this clone: The CDR3 is cut off 3 residues early in the read; its end comes from the germline J gene.

Produced via immunoSEQ multiplex PCR; TCRdb's table is partial and in-frame only. The listing records under 50,000 clones. Germline lookup yields CDR1 MNHNS and CDR2 SASEGT. J gave up 5 bases and V 0 bases, and 7 bases lay outside the gene matches. The CDR3 spans 17 residues. Sequences were obtained from blood buffy coat. The source is a woman aged 18 to 75 with a cervical HPV16 infection that either progressed to CIN3+ or cleared (not recorded which). This chain uses TRBV6-1 with TRBJ1-6; 7 positions match TRBD1. The CDR3 reads CASSEAGQLGDNSPLHF. The covered CDR3 bases are TGTGCCAGCAGTGAAGCGGGACAGTTGGGAGATAATTCACCC.